Below are 24 T cell receptor beta chains sequenced from a single sample in a study of human T cells and chemical hapten exposure. TCRdb ran MiXCR on the RACE reads and lists one entry per CDR3 protein. The sample lists 280,000 or so distinct CDR3 sequences, roughly 7.4% occurring once. Described time point: pre-sensitization, week 0. Treatment indicated: therapeutic diphenylcyclopropenone sensitization with weekly scalp DPC. This sample comprised whole blood, obtained in connection with sensitization to the hapten diphenylcyclopropenone (DPC). These receptors all stem from a man between 18 and 29 years old with alopecia areata. Some clones in this sample may be carry-over from other donors' samples.

The V call is TRBV6-6, the J call TRBJ2-1; the match to TRBD2 covers 8 bases. V lost 2 bases to trimming and J lost 8 bases; unmatched junction nucleotides: 8. Germline V gives CDR1 MNHNY, CDR2 SVGAGI (reference sequence). The length of the CDR3 is 15 residues. The DNA of the CDR3 is TGTGCCAGCAGTTACGGCGATAGCGGGGAAGATGAGCAGTTCTTC. Translation: CASSYGDSGEDEQFF.

This clonotype was seen ten or more times. The chain has TRBV28 and TRBJ2-2; D is unclear. The CDR3 runs to 12 residues. The germline V and J ends were trimmed by 3 bases and 6 bases, with 5 bases remaining between them. The germline gives CDR1 MDHEN, CDR2 SYDVKM. CDR3 DNA sequence: TGTGCCAGCAGTTTTAACCCCGGGGAGCTGTTTTTT. As protein: CASSFNPGELFF.

In this sample, this clonotype turned up many times. J is TRBJ1-4 and V is TRBV29-1, with D perhaps matching TRBD1 (6 bases). Germline CDR1 SQVTM, CDR2 ANQGSEA. The CDR3 totals 15 residues. V lost 0 bases and J lost 5, with 13 bases in between. The CDR3 DNA follows: TGCAGCGTTGAAGATCTAGGCGGGACAAATGAAAAACTGTTTTTT. It encodes CSVEDLGGTNEKLFF.

V is TRBV3-1 and J is TRBJ2-1; D is ambiguous. V shed 5 bases and J shed 5 bases, with 7 bases lying between them. The CDR3 consists of 12 residues. Germline lookup yields CDR1 LGHDT and CDR2 YNNKEL (reference sequence). CDR3: CASSILNNEQFF. The CDR3 DNA follows: TGTGCCAGCAGCATCCTTAACAATGAGCAGTTCTTC.

At least ten counts were recorded for this clonotype. V is TRBV20-1 and J is TRBJ2-4; no reliable D call. The CDR3 runs 14 residues. Germline assignment: CDR1 DFQATT and CDR2 SNEGSKA (reference sequence). V was cut by 2 bases and J by 0 bases, with 8 bases left in between. The CDR3 DNA reads TGCAGTGCTAGATCGACCCGAGCCAAAAACATTCAGTACTTC. Translation: CSARSTRAKNIQYF.

V usage is TRBV7-6 and J usage is TRBJ2-3; TRBD2 matches at 11 bases. CDR1 SGHVS and CDR2 FNYEAQ come from the germline V gene. After removal of 5 bases from V and 7 bases from J, the junction contained 14 bases not matched to a gene. CDR3 length: 17 residues. Here the CDR3 DNA reads TGTGCCAGCAGCCCCGCCTTAGCGGGGGGGCTGTTAAATACGCAGTATTTT. Amino acid sequence: CASSPALAGGLLNTQYF.

This chain connects TRBV3-1 to TRBJ1-5; possibly TRBD1 for D (5 bases). Germline assignment: CDR1 LGHDT and CDR2 YNNKEL (reference sequence). This CDR3 has 14 residues. V was clipped by 0 bases and J by 4 bases, with 7 bases between them. The CDR3 here is CASSQEWGNQPQHF. CDR3 in DNA: TGTGCCAGCAGCCAAGAATGGGGGAATCAGCCCCAGCATTTT.

In its sample, this clonotype was seen a few times. The rearrangement joins TRBV28 to TRBJ2-7; TRBD2 is a possible D gene (5 bases). CDR1 is MDHEN and CDR2 is SYDVKM in the germline V gene. The CDR3 spans 14 residues. The V end lost 0 bases, the J end lost 2 bases, and 8 bases lay between the germline ends. The CDR3 sequence is CASSLWSGTYEQYF. CDR3 bases: TGTGCCAGCAGTTTATGGTCGGGGACCTACGAGCAGTACTTC.

At least ten counts were recorded for this clonotype. This chain uses TRBV27 with TRBJ1-6, with 9 bases identical to TRBD1. The CDR3 sequence is 15 residues long. Germline-derived CDR1 and CDR2 are MNHEY and SMNVEV (reference sequence). With 10 bases clipped from V and 3 bases from J, the junction kept 7 bases outside the gene matches. The CDR3 reads CATSTGGLYNSPLHF. The CDR3 DNA follows: TGTGCCACCTCGACAGGGGGACTCTATAATTCACCCCTCCACTTT.

This clonotype has only a few counts. The rearrangement uses TRBV7-2 and TRBJ1-2; D is ambiguous. CDR3 length: 15 residues. Germline V gene lookup returns CDR1 SGHTA and CDR2 FQGNSA. V lost 1 base to trimming and J lost 0 bases, with 9 bases between them. The CDR3 DNA sequence: TGTGCCAGCAGCTTAGATACAGTCTCTAACTATGGCTACACCTTC. Its translation is CASSLDTVSNYGYTF.

This clonotype was counted a few times. This chain links TRBV7-2 with TRBJ2-3; D is unclear. V was shortened by 1 base and J by 6 bases, with 8 bases between the two germline ends. This CDR3 comprises 13 residues. Germline values: CDR1 SGHTA, CDR2 FQGNSA. The CDR3 reads CASSLVLVDTQYF. Here the CDR3 DNA reads TGTGCCAGCAGCTTAGTATTAGTTGATACGCAGTATTTT.

This clonotype was counted a few times. V is TRBV27 and J is TRBJ1-1; D unclear. V was pared by 0 bases and J by 3 bases, with 8 bases between. CDR1 MNHEY and CDR2 SMNVEV come from the germline V gene (reference sequence). There are 14 residues in the CDR3. CDR3 residues: CASSLSRADTEAFF. The CDR3 bases are TGTGCCAGCAGTTTATCAAGGGCGGACACTGAAGCTTTCTTT.

This clonotype was found a few times. The chain links TRBV6-5 to TRBJ1-2; D remains ambiguous. Germline CDR1 and CDR2: MNHEY and SVGAGI. The CDR3 loop spans 13 amino acids. The V end lost 6 bases, the J end lost 6 bases, and 14 bases lay between the germline ends. CDR3 protein: CASRRTGRDGYTF. In DNA, the CDR3 is TGTGCCAGCAGACGGACTGGGAGGGATGGCTACACCTTC.

This clonotype was observed a few times. J is TRBJ1-2 and V is TRBV28; D is undetermined. The CDR3 is 14 amino acids. Germline-derived CDR1 and CDR2 are MDHEN and SYDVKM. The V end lost 3 bases, the J end lost 3 bases, and 11 bases lay between the germline ends. The CDR3, as DNA: TGTGCCAGCAGTTTGCCAGGAAAAGACTATGGCTACACCTTC. Amino acid sequence: CASSLPGKDYGYTF.

This clonotype was detected a few times. The V and J genes are TRBV7-2 and TRBJ2-4, with a possible D match to TRBD2 (6 bases). Germline loops: CDR1 SGHTA, CDR2 FQGNSA. The CDR3 has 14 residues. Trimming pared 3 bases from V and 5 bases from J, leaving 11 bases between. CDR3 coding DNA: TGTGCCAGCAGCTTGGCGGGACGGGAAAACATTCAGTACTTC. Translating gives CASSLAGRENIQYF.

This clonotype was observed at least ten times. The chain links TRBV25-1 to TRBJ2-3; 7 nucleotides align to TRBD2. Germline CDR1 reads MGHDK; CDR2 reads SYGVNS. V dropped 2 bases and J dropped 4; count of bases not matched to a gene: 9. CDR3 size: 16 residues. The CDR3 sequence: CASSEPNGGFPDTQYF. The CDR3 bases are TGTGCCAGCAGTGAACCCAACGGGGGGTTCCCAGATACGCAGTATTTT.

This clonotype was found a few times. CDR3 sequence (DNA): TGTGCCAGCAGTACAGGACCGGCGGATGGGGCCAACGTCCTGACTTTC. It specifies CASSTGPADGANVLTF. The V gene is TRBV6-5, the J gene TRBJ2-6; tentatively, D is TRBD1 (5 bases). The V and J ends lost 5 bases and 3 bases respectively, with 14 bases between them. Germline assignment: CDR1 MNHEY and CDR2 SVGAGI. CDR3 length: 16 residues.

This clonotype was observed many times. The gene calls are TRBV7-9 and TRBJ1-1; D is possibly TRBD1 (6 bases). Germline CDR1 SEHNR, CDR2 FQNEAQ (reference sequence). Between the trimmed V and J ends, which lost 5 bases and 4 bases, there was a span of 14 bases. This CDR3 spans 14 amino acids. The CDR3 sequence is CASSAGAWGTEAFF. The CDR3 coding sequence is TGTGCCAGCAGCGCAGGGGCCTGGGGCACTGAAGCTTTCTTT.

The chain recombines TRBV6-6 with TRBJ1-2; possibly TRBD1 for D (5 bases). Germline CDR1 reads MNHNY; CDR2 reads SVGAGI (reference sequence). Trimming removed 6 bases from V and 5 bases from J, with 25 bases in between. The CDR3 has 17 amino acids. CDR3 in DNA: TGTGCCAGCAGCGCTACCGGATACAGGACCCCCTCGTATGGCTACACCTTC. This codes for CASSATGYRTPSYGYTF.

This clonotype was detected only a few times. This sequence joins TRBV28 and TRBJ2-3; TRBD2 agrees at 10 bases. The CDR3 runs 15 residues. V trimming: 6 bases; J trimming: 2 bases; junction bases outside the gene matches: 5. Germline V gene data show CDR1 as MDHEN and CDR2 as SYDVKM. CDR3 DNA sequence: TGTGCCAGCAGCTTAGCGGGGGGACACACAGATACGCAGTATTTT. It is translated as CASSLAGGHTDTQYF.

This clonotype was detected many times. The chain carries TRBV3-1 and TRBJ2-2; no definite D call. The CDR3 contains 15 residues. The V end was cut by 3 bases, the J end by 0 bases, with 8 bases between. Germline values: CDR1 LGHDT, CDR2 YNNKEL (reference sequence). The CDR3 here is CASSHPRSNTGELFF. CDR3 DNA: TGTGCCAGCAGCCACCCAAGATCGAACACCGGGGAGCTGTTTTTT.

This clonotype has a handful of counts. The chain links TRBV29-1 to TRBJ1-3; tentative D call: TRBD1 (5 bases). V lost 6 bases and J 3 bases, leaving 15 bases between the germline ends. The CDR3 is 14 residues long. Germline lookup yields CDR1 SQVTM and CDR2 ANQGSEA. DNA of the CDR3: TGCAGCGTCCCCCTGGAACAGGATGGAAACACCATATATTTT. Translated: CSVPLEQDGNTIYF.

The genes are TRBV27 and TRBJ2-1; 7 bases are shared with TRBD1. This CDR3 spans 15 amino acids. V shed 0 bases, J shed 6 bases, and the junction held 5 bases outside the gene matches. The germline V gene has CDR1 MNHEY and CDR2 SMNVEV (reference sequence). In DNA, the CDR3 is TGTGCCAGCAGTTTATCATCCAGGGACAGCAATGAGCAGTTCTTC. Translated, it gives CASSLSSRDSNEQFF.

Only a few counts were recorded for this clonotype. The rearrangement links TRBV6-2 or TRBV6-3 to TRBJ1-5; weak D call: TRBD1 (5 bases). Trimming stripped 4 bases from V and 5 bases from J, with 12 bases between. CDR1 MNHEY and CDR2 SVGEGT come from the germline V gene. This CDR3 region has 14 residues. The chain's CDR3 is CASSSPRGYQPQHF. The DNA of the CDR3 is TGTGCCAGCAGTTCTCCCCGGGGCTATCAGCCCCAGCATTTT.